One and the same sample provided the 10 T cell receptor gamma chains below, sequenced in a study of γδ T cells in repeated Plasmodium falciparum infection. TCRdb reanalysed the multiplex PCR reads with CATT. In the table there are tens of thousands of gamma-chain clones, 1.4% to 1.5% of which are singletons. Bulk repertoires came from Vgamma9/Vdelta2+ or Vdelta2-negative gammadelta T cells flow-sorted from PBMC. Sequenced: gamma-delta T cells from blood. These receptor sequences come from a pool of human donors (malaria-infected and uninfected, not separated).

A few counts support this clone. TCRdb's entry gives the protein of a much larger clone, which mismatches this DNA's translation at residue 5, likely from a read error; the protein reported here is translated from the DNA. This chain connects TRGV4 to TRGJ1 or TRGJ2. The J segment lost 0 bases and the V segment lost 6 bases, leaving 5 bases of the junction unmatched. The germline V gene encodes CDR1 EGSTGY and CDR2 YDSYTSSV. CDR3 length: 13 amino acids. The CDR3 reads CATWITNYYKKLF. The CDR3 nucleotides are TGTGCCACCTGGATTACGAATTATTATAAGAAACTCTTT.

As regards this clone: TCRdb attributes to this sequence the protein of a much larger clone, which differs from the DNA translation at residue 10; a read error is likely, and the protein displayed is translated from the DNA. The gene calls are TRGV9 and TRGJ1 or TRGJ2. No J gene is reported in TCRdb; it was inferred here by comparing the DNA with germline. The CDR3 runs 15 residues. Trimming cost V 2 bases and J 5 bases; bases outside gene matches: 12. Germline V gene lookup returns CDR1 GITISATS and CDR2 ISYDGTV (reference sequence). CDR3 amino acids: CALWEAYRNHYKKLF. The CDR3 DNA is TGTGCCTTGTGGGAGGCGTACCGAAATCATTATAAGAAACTCTTT.

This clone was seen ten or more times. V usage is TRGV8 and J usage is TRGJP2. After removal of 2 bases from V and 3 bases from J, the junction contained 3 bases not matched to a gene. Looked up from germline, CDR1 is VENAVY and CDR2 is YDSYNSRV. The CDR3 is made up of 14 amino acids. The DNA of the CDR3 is TGTGCCACCTGGGATACGGGTAGTGATTGGATCAAGACGTTT. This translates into CATWDTGSDWIKTF.

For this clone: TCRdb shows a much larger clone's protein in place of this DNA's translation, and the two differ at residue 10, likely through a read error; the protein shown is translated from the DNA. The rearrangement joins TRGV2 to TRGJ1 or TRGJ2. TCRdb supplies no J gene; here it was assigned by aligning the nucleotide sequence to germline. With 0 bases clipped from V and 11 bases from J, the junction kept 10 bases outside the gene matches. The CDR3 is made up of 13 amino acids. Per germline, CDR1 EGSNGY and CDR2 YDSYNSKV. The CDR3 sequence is CATWDGPRRQKLF. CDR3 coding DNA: TGTGCCACCTGGGACGGGCCTCGGAGACAGAAACTCTTT.

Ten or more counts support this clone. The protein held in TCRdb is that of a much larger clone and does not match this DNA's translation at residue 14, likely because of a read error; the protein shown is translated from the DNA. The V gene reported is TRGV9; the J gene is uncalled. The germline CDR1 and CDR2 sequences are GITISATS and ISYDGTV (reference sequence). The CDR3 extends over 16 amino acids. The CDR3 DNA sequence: TGTGCCTTGTGGGAGGTCGACGAGTTGGGCAAAAAAATCGAGGTATTT. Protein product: CALWEVDELGKKIEVF.

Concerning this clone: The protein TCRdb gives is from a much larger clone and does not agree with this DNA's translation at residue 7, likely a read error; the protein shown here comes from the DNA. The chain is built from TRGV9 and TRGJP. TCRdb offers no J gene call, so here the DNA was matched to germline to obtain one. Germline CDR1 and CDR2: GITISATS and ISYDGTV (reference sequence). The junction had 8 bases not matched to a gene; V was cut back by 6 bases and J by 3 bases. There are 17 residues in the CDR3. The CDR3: CALWTVLQELGKKIKVF. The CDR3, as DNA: TGTGCCTTGTGGACGGTCCTGCAAGAGTTGGGCAAAAAAATCAAGGTATTT.

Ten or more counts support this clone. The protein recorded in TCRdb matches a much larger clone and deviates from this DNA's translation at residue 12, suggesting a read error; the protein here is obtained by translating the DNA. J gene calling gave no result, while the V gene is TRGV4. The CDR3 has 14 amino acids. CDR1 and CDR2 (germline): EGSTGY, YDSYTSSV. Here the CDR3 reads CATWDELDYYKELF. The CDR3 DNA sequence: TGTGCCACCTGGGATGAATTGGATTATTATAAGGAACTCTTT.

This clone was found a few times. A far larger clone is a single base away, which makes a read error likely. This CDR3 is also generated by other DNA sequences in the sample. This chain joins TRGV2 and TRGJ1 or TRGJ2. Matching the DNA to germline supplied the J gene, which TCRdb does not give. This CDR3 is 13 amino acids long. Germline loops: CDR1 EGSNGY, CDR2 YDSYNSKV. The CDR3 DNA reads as TGTGCCACCTGGGACGGGCCGAATTACAAGAAACTCTTT. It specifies CATWDGPNYKKLF.

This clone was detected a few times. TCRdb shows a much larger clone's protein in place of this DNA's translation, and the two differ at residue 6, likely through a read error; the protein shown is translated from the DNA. This CDR3 is CALCLMEKLF. The CDR3, as DNA: TGTGCCTTGTGTCTGATGGAGAAACTCTTT. The chain is built from TRGV9 and TRGJ1 or TRGJ2. The germline V gene has CDR1 GITISATS and CDR2 ISYDGTV (reference sequence). The V segment lost 7 bases and the J segment 11 bases; nucleotides outside the gene matches: 8. This CDR3 region has 10 residues.

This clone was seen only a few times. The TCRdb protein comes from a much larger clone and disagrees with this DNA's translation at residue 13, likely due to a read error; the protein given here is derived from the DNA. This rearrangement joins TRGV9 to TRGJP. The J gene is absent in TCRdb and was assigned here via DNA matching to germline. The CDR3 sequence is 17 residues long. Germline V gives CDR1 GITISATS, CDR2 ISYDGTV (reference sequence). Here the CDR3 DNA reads TGTGCCTTGTGGGAGGTCCCAACCGAGTTGGGCAAAAGAATCAAGGTATTT. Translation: CALWEVPTELGKRIKVF.